Listed here are 9 T cell receptor beta chains from one sample, sequenced in a study of T-cell memory formation after mild COVID-19. From the 5' RACE reads, TCRdb called clonotypes with MiXCR, one entry per CDR3 protein. The data show more than 350,000 distinct CDR3 sequences, around a fifth seen once. The sequenced material came from PBMCs or a T cell subset sorted from them (not recorded which). The receptors come from an adult woman who had mild COVID-19 (a few samples of this study predate the infection). Cell type and time point are not known.

This clonotype has only a few counts. The chain is built from TRBV29-1 and TRBJ2-5; 7 bases are a match to TRBD2. V was clipped by 2 bases and J by 1 base; unmatched bases: 1. Per germline, CDR1 SQVTM and CDR2 ANQGSEA. There are 13 residues in the CDR3. The CDR3 loop reads CSVERTSQETQYF. The CDR3 DNA follows: TGCAGCGTTGAAAGGACTAGCCAAGAGACCCAGTACTTC.

This clonotype has more than one count but fewer than ten. This chain links TRBV7-9 with TRBJ1-5; perhaps TRBD1 as D (5 bases). This CDR3 is 14 amino acids long. V was clipped by 5 bases and J by 10 bases, with 18 bases between them. CDR1 is SEHNR and CDR2 is FQNEAQ in the germline V gene (reference sequence). The CDR3 is CASSDGAGLNPQHF. CDR3 sequence (DNA): TGTGCCAGCAGCGATGGGGCAGGGTTAAACCCCCAGCATTTT. Full variable domain (rest looked up from reference TRBV7-9 and TRBJ1-5): DTGVSQNPRHKITKRGQNVTFRCDPISEHNRLYWYRQTLGQGPEFLTYFQNEAQLEKSRLLSDRFSAERPKGSFSTLEIQRTEQGDSAMYLCASSDGAGLNPQHFGDGTRLSIL.

This chain links TRBV5-1 with TRBJ1-6; D might be TRBD1 (6 bases). The V end lost 0 bases, the J end lost 8 bases, and 12 bases lay between the germline ends. Germline lookup yields CDR1 SGHRS and CDR2 YFSETQ. CDR3 length equals 15 residues. The CDR3 DNA reads as TGCGCCAGCAGCTTGGATGGGGGCCCGGATTCACCCCTCCACTTT. This gives the protein CASSLDGGPDSPLHF. Using reference TRBV5-1 and TRBJ1-6 for the parts outside the CDR3, the full variable domain is KAGVTQTPRYLIKTRGQQVTLSCSPISGHRSVSWYQQTPGQGLQFLFEYFSETQRNKGNFPGRFSGRQFSNSRSEMNVSTLELGDSALYLCASSLDGGPDSPLHFGNGTRLTVT.

The table lists this clonotype with a few counts. The genes are TRBV7-3 and TRBJ2-2, with D possibly matching TRBD1 (5 bases). Trimming took off 1 base at V and 6 bases at J, with 12 bases between the two ends. The germline V gene encodes CDR1 SGHTA and CDR2 FQGTGA. The CDR3 has 15 residues. Written as DNA, the CDR3 is TGTGCCAGCAGCTTAAGCAGGGATGGCGCCGGGGAGCTGTTTTTT. Protein sequence: CASSLSRDGAGELFF. Full variable domain (outside the CDR3, taken from reference TRBV7-3 and TRBJ2-2): GAGVSQTPSNKVTEKGKYVELRCDPISGHTALYWYRQSLGQGPEFLIYFQGTGAADDSGLPNDRFFAVRPEGSVSTLKIQRTERGDSAVYLCASSLSRDGAGELFFGEGSRLTVL.

The chain recombines TRBV5-1 with TRBJ1-5; D gene unclear. The CDR3 is 13 amino acids. From germline, CDR1 is SGHRS and CDR2 YFSETQ. With 5 bases removed from V and 3 bases from J, the gap between germline ends came to 9 bases. CDR3 sequence reads: CASSIGDNQPQHF. DNA for the CDR3: TGCGCCAGCAGTATTGGTGACAATCAGCCCCAGCATTTT.

V gene TRBV12-3 or TRBV12-4 combines with J gene TRBJ1-4; D uncertain. The CDR3 loop spans 13 amino acids. V was shortened by 5 bases and J by 5 bases, with 9 bases between the two germline ends. CDR3 sequence: CASSATLNEKLFF. In nucleotides, the CDR3 is TGTGCCAGCAGTGCTACATTGAATGAAAAACTGTTTTTT.

The chain employs TRBV6-5 and TRBJ2-1; possibly TRBD1 for D (6 bases). The CDR3 has 13 residues. Deletions cut 0 bases from V and 9 bases from J, with 9 bases between. Germline values: CDR1 MNHEY, CDR2 SVGAGI. DNA for the CDR3: TGTGCCAGCAGTTACTCTCTAGGGGGTGAGCAGTTCTTC. Its translation is CASSYSLGGEQFF.

The table lists this clonotype with a few counts. The rearrangement uses TRBV25-1 and TRBJ2-2; D call uncertain. The CDR3 has 13 amino acids. Germline lookup yields CDR1 MGHDK and CDR2 SYGVNS. The germline V and J ends were trimmed by 3 bases and 9 bases, with 11 bases remaining between them. CDR3 protein: CASSERNPRELFF. The CDR3 coding sequence is TGTGCCAGCAGTGAGCGAAATCCCAGGGAGCTGTTTTTT.

The J gene is TRBJ2-5, the V gene TRBV6-2 or TRBV6-3; TRBD1 might be the D (6 bases). V lost 5 bases and J lost 5, with 18 bases in between. The CDR3 extends over 15 amino acids. Germline V gives CDR1 MNHEY, CDR2 SVGEGT. CDR3 loop: CASSAGQRLLETQYF. Here the CDR3 DNA reads TGTGCCAGCAGTGCCGGACAGAGGCTTTTGGAGACCCAGTACTTC.